These T cell receptor beta chains were read from a single sample in a study of blood T cell repertoires in COVID-19. The protocol was immunoSEQ multiplex PCR, while the TCRdb copy is restricted to in-frame clones and leaves out a portion. Of about 240,000 clones listed, 70% to 90% are singletons. Sequenced sample: peripheral blood. The receptors shown here come from a woman between 25 and 40 years old with acute or convalescent COVID-19. Each CDR3 is given with its conserved first and last residue. The D gene is left open where the match is weak. The size of a clone is reported for some rows only, either as once, few or many, or as a class for expanded clones.

TGTGCCAGCAGTCACTCGACGGGAGCTAACTATGGCTACACCTTC CASSHSTGANYGYTF - - TRBJ1-2 TRBV6-4
TGTGCCAGCAGTGATGGGGGAGGGAGCAATCAGCCCCAGCATTTT CASSDGGGSNQPQHF - - TRBJ1-5 TRBV25-1
TGTGCCAGCAGTTTTGCACCGACAGCCTACAATGAGCAGTTCTTC CASSFAPTAYNEQFF - - TRBJ2-1 TRBV6-2/TRBV6-3
TGTGCCAGCTCACCACCCCACGGGGGTTACACTGAAGCTTTCTTT CASSPPHGGYTEAFF - - TRBJ1-1 TRBV18
TGTGCCAGTAATCAACAGGGGGAAGATCAGCCCCAGCATTTT CASNQQGEDQPQHF TRBD1 - TRBJ1-5 TRBV19
TGTGCCAGCTCACCACCGAATCCTAGGGACAGGGAAGCTTTCTTT CASSPPNPRDREAFF TRBD1 - TRBJ1-1 TRBV18
TGTGCCAGCAGTGATTCGGGATTACAGCCCCAGCATTTT CASSDSGLQPQHF - - TRBJ1-5 TRBV2
TGTGCCAGCAGCTCCGACAGGGGATTCTATGAGCAGTTCTTC CASSSDRGFYEQFF TRBD1 - TRBJ2-1 TRBV11-3
TGTGCCAGTAGTATAGTCACACAGAGCTCTGGAAACACCATATATTTT CASSIVTQSSGNTIYF - - TRBJ1-3 TRBV19
TGTGCCAGCTCCCCCGGGACAACCAATTCACCCCTCCACTTT CASSPGTTNSPLHF - - TRBJ1-6 TRBV5-6
TGTGCCAGCAGCCTGACAGGGGATCTGGGGGCCCAGCATTTT CASSLTGDLGAQHF TRBD1 - TRBJ1-5 TRBV25-1
TGTGCCAGCAGCTCCCCGGAGGCCTTTGTGTATGAGCAGTTCTTC CASSSPEAFVYEQFF - - TRBJ2-1 TRBV5-6
TGTGCTAGTGGTTTGGTACTAGCGGTAAATGAGCAGTTCTTC CASGLVLAVNEQFF TRBD2 - TRBJ2-1 TRBV12-5
TGTGCCAGCAGCTTGACAGGCGACTCCTACGAGCAGTACTTC CASSLTGDSYEQYF - - TRBJ2-7 TRBV7-9
TGTGCCAGCACCCCGGGAAGCACAGATACGCAGTATTTT CASTPGSTDTQYF - once TRBJ2-3 TRBV12-3/TRBV12-4
TGTGCCACCCAAGGACTCGGAAACACCATATATTTT CATQGLGNTIYF - - TRBJ1-3 TRBV27
TGTGCCAGCAGTCTCGGACTAGCGTCCGACTCCACAGATACGCAGTATTTT CASSLGLASDSTDTQYF TRBD2 - TRBJ2-3 TRBV6-6
TGTGCCAGCAGTGACTCCGGGACAGCCAATGAGCAGTTCTTC CASSDSGTANEQFF TRBD1 - TRBJ2-1 TRBV6-4
TGTGCCAGCAGCCCCACTAGCGGGAACACCGGGGAGCTGTTTTTT CASSPTSGNTGELFF TRBD2 - TRBJ2-2 TRBV9
- CAWGQGIRCCTF - - TRBJ1-2 TRBV7-9
TGTGCCAGCACCGAAGCGGGACAGGGGGCCGCCAAAAACATTCAGTACTTC CASTEAGQGAAKNIQYF TRBD1 once TRBJ2-4 TRBV2
TGTGCCAGCAGCGCAACCGGGACTAGCGGAACCTACGAGCAGTACTTC CASSATGTSGTYEQYF TRBD2 - TRBJ2-7 TRBV9
TGTGCCAGCTCCCGATCATCCGGGACTAGCGGGAGATTCTCCTACAATGAGCAGTTCTTC CASSRSSGTSGRFSYNEQFF TRBD2 - TRBJ2-1 TRBV18
TGTGCCACCAGCAGAGTCCTCTCTGGGGCCAACGTCCTGACTTTC CATSRVLSGANVLTF - - TRBJ2-6 TRBV15
TGTGCCACCAGCAGGCCGGGGGGACAGGGCACTGAAGCTTTCTTT CATSRPGGQGTEAFF TRBD1 - TRBJ1-1 TRBV15
TGTGCCAGCAGCTTGGTGGGGCAGATCTACAATGAGCAGTTCTTC CASSLVGQIYNEQFF - once TRBJ2-1 TRBV5-8
TGTGCCAGCAGCTTATTCGGGATCGGGCGTCAAGAGACCCAGTACTTC CASSLFGIGRQETQYF - once TRBJ2-5 TRBV11-2
TGTGCCAGCAGATCATTTTGGGAGGACAGGGCTCCCTCCGACACCATATATTTT CASRSFWEDRAPSDTIYF - - TRBJ1-3 TRBV12-1